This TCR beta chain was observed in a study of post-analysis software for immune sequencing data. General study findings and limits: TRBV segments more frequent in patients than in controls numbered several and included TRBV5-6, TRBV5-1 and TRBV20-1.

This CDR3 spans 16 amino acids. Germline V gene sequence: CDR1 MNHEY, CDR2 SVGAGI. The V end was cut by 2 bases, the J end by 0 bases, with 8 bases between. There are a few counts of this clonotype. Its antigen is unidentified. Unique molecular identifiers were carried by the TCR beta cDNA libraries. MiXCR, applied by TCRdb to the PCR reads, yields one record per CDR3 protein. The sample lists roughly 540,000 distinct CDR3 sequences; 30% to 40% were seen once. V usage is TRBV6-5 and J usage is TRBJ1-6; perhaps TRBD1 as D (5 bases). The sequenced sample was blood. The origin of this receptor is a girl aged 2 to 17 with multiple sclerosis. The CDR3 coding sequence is TGTGCCAGCAGTTACAAGGGGAGCTCCTATAATTCACCCCTCCACTTT. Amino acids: CASSYKGSSYNSPLHF.